Detailed here is one T cell receptor beta chain. Its target is not known. One base away lies a much larger clone, so this may be a sequencing read error. This sample stems from a study of response to subunit inactivated influenza vaccine. TCRdb analysed the RT-PCR reads with MiXCR anew, one entry per CDR3 protein. Of 650,000 to 800,000 distinct CDR3 sequences in the sample, approximately 15% were seen once. The V gene's germline CDR1 is SQVTM and CDR2 ANQGSEA. The CDR3 is 10 residues long. General study points: New T cells are recruited in small numbers by each seasonal influenza vaccination, according to the authors' suggestion.

The gene calls are TRBV29-1 and TRBJ2-1; D is perhaps TRBD2 (5 bases). The material was PBMCs from blood, obtained around 14 days before vaccination. The clonotype was recovered from a man aged 50-59 years who received an inactivated influenza vaccine. The CDR3: CGVHGDEQFF. CDR3 DNA: TGCGGCGTTCACGGGGATGAGCAGTTCTTC.